A selection of T cell receptor beta chains follows, all from one sample in a study of T cell repertoires in cytomegalovirus infection. A single record per CDR3 protein comes from TCRdb applying MiXCR to the reads. The profile shows 900,000 to 950,000 distinct CDR3 sequences, under 40% of them singletons. These TCRs are of unknown antigen specificity. Here the sequenced sample was cultured CD8+ T cells from PBMCs, taken from culture after CMV antigen stimulation. These TCRs come from a human donor in good health (CMV status not recorded). Some clones in this sample may be carry-over from other donors' samples. CDR3s include the opening cysteine and the closing phenylalanine or tryptophan. A clone size is listed for some rows: how often the clone was seen (once, few, many), or a class if it is expanded.

v_gene | abundance | CDR3aa
TRBV6-1 | NA | CASSKTGTEDPYGYTF
TRBV10-3 | few | CAISVTPGPVNQPQHF
TRBV12-3/TRBV12-4 | NA | CASSSGQPANTF
TRBV7-8 | many | CASNFGLAGGSYEQYF
TRBV29-1 | NA | CSVISNGYTF
TRBV7-9 | few | CASSSQTSGGADTQYF
TRBV7-2 | few | CASSPFGLAGGPSTDTQYF
TRBV6-5 | few | CASSPRGSGLYYEQYF
TRBV9 | NA | CASSVYSGGAYNEQFF
TRBV9 | few | CASSGEGGLSTDTQYF
TRBV4-1 | few | CASSQGTGRHTGELFF
TRBV9 | many | CASSPRDSGANVLTF
TRBV7-8 | many | CASTSGGNSPLHF
TRBV7-2 | NA | CATPGGTEQFF
TRBV9 | NA | CASSPLDRPKNIQYF
TRBV7-3 | NA | CASSLNERGARNEQFF
TRBV4-1 | NA | CASSQEGGPFSSTDTQYF
TRBV3-1 | NA | CASSPRDNPYNEQFF
TRBV5-1 | NA | CASSYRTGGHTGELFF
TRBV7-6 | many | CASSSGTSGGEQETQYF
TRBV11-3 | few | CASSIRGEGRGTGELFF
TRBV5-4 | NA | CASSLGLAGSKTYEQYF
TRBV29-1 | NA | CSVRVLGEAFF
TRBV20-1 | NA | CSARGGVQETQYF
TRBV27 | NA | CASSLSGRGNEQFF
TRBV6-5 | NA | CASSYSIGLAGTKNIQYF
TRBV12-3/TRBV12-4 | few | CASSSPQGPYEQYF
TRBV4-1 | NA | CASSPEPGTANEQFF
TRBV27 | NA | CASSPPGQLGGELFF
TRBV19 | NA | CASSMKGRNLFYEQYF
TRBV7-2 | many | CASSPLGDYGYTF
TRBV20-1 | few | CSVSEQFF
TRBV4-1 | NA | CASSQHRAAGELFF
TRBV24-1 | NA | CATRSGGINTDTQYF
TRBV5-1 | NA | CASSLTAAYNEQFF
TRBV7-9 | NA | CVSSRKSAGLTDTQYF
TRBV12-3/TRBV12-4 | NA | CASSGPAVAGSPLHF
TRBV12-3/TRBV12-4 | NA | CASSPGSPEAFF
TRBV19 | NA | CAIGQGAGELFF
TRBV5-1 | NA | CASSSTGDDGYTF
TRBV7-7 | NA | CASSHRLVDEQYF